This TCR beta chain came from a study of OX40 agonist ivuxolimab in advanced cancers. On the study more broadly: The dose-escalation cohort had hepatocellular carcinoma, melanoma, renal cell or head and neck cancer. Therapy given before enrollment (anti-PD-1, anti-PD-L1 or anti-CTLA-4) was allowed, and around 41% had some.

About this clone itself: Antigen unknown.

Study-wide findings and caveats: Among the lowest peripheral clonal expansion occurred in 0.1-3.0 mg/kg partial responders.

Any history of autoimmune disease or systemic immunosuppression disqualified patients. Assay: immunoSEQ multiplex PCR; the TCRdb copy retains only in-frame clones and omits some. The data show 75,000 to 95,000 clones, approximately 83% seen once. CDR1 GTSNPN and CDR2 SVGIG come from the germline V gene (reference sequence). There are 12 residues in the CDR3. V shed 2 bases and J shed 5 bases, with 9 bases lying between them. Sequenced material: CD4+ or CD8+ T cells sorted from blood, taken in a trial of the OX40 agonist ivuxolimab. V usage is TRBV30 and J usage is TRBJ2-5; possible D gene TRBD2, 5 bases. The sequence derives from an adult with an advanced solid tumor such as melanoma, head and neck, liver or kidney cancer. This CDR3 reads CAWSKGGETQYF. CDR3 coding DNA: TGTGCCTGGAGTAAGGGCGGGGAGACCCAGTACTTC.